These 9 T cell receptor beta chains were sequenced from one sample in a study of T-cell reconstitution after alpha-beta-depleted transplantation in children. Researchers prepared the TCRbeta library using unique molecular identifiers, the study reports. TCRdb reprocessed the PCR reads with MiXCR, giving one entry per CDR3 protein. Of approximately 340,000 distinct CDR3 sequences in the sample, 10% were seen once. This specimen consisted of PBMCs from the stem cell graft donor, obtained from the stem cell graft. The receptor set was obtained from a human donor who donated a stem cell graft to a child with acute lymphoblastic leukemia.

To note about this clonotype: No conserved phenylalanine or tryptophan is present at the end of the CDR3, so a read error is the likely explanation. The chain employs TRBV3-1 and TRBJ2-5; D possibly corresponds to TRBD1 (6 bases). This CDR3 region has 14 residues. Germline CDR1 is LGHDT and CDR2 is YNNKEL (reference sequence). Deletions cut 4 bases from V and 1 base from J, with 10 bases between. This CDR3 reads CASSPGDIQETQYY. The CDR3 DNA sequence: TGTGCCAGCAGCCCAGGGGACATCCAAGAGACCCAGTACTAC.

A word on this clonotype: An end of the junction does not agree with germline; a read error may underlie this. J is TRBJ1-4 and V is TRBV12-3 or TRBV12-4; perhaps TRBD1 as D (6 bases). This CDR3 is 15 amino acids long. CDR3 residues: CASNNKGGSNETLFF. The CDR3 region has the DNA TGTGCCAGCAATAACAAGGGGGGCAGTAATGAAACACTGTTTTTT.

In nucleotides, the CDR3 is TGTGCCAGCGCGGGAGGGAGGAATGAGCAGTTCTTC. Its translation is CASAGGRNEQFF. The chain has TRBV6-2 or TRBV6-3 and TRBJ2-1; 9 bases match TRBD2. This CDR3 region has 12 residues. CDR1 and CDR2 (germline): MNHEY, SVGEGT. The trim removed 8 bases at V and 7 bases at J, leaving 3 bases unmatched.

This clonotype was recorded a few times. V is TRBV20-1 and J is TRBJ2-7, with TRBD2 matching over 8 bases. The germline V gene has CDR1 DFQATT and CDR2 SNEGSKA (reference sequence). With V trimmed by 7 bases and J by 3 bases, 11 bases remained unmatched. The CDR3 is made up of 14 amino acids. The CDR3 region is CSVRSGTSNYEQYF. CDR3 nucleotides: TGCAGTGTCCGGTCCGGGACTAGTAACTACGAGCAGTACTTC.

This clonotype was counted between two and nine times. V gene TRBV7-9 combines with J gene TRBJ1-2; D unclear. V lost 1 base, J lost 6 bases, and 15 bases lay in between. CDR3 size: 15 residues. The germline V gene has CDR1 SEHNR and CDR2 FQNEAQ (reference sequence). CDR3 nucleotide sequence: TGTGCCAGCAGCTTAGTAGGAGGGTCGGAGAATGGCTACACCTTC. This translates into CASSLVGGSENGYTF.

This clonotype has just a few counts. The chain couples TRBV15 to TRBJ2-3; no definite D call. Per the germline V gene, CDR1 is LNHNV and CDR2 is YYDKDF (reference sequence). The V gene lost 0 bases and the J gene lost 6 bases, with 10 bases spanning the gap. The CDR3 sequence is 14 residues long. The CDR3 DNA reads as TGTGCCACCAGCAGAGATATATTGGTGGATACGCAGTATTTT. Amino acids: CATSRDILVDTQYF.

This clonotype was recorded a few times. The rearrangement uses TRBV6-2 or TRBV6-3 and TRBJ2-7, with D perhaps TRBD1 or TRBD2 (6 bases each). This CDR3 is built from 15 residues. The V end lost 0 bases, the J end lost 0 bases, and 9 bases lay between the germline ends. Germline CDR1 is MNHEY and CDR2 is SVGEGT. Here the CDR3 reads CASSYSGGYSYEQYF. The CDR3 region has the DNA TGTGCCAGCAGTTACTCGGGGGGCTACTCCTACGAGCAGTACTTC.

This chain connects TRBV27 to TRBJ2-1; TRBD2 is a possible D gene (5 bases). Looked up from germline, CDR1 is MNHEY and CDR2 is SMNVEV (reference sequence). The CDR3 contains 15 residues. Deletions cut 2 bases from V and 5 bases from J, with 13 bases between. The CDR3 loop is CASSLARYGNNEQFF. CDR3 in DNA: TGTGCCAGCAGTTTAGCACGCTACGGGAACAATGAGCAGTTCTTC.

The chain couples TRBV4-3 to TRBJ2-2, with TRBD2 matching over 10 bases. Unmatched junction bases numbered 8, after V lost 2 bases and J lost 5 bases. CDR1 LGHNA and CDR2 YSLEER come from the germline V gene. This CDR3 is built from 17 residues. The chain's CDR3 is CASSQSSGRDKTGELFF. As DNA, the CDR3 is TGCGCCAGCAGCCAATCGAGCGGGAGGGATAAGACCGGGGAGCTGTTTTTT.